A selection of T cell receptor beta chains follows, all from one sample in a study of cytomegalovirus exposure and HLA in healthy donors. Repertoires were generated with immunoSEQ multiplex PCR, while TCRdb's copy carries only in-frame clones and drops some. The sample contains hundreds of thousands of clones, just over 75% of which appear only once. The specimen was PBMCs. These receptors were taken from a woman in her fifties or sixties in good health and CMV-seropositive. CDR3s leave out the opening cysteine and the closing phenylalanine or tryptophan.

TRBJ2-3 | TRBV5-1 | ASSLEPGSGLTDTQY
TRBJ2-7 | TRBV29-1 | SGAFGAQGGWEQY
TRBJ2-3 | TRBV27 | ASSFRQGADTQY
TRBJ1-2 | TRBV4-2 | ASSQGGQEARGYT
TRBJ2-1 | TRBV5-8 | ASSLDPAGAYNEQF
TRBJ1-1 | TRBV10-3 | AISERQGANTEAF
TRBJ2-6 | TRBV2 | ASSESDRGRNVLT
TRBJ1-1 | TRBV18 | ASSAAPGADTEAF
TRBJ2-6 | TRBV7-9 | ATLVSAFTGANVLT
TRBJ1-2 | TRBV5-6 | ASSLQGNYGYT